This T cell receptor (beta chain) appears in the sequencing data of a study of cytomegalovirus exposure and HLA in healthy donors. Background on the study: Around 80 million unique TCRs from HLA-typed donors were held in an early data release.

Notes on the study in general: For presence/absence analyses, sequencing depth was assumed to be roughly uniform across donors. Reports indicated that the classifier achieved high specificity and sensitivity in diagnosing cytomegalovirus status. In a later analysis, TCR beta V- and J-gene trimming was associated with a missense DCLRE1C variant.

On this clone itself: Antigen specificity is unknown.

PCR used 60 Vbeta primers and 13 Jbeta primers. Measured with immunoSEQ multiplex PCR; TCRdb has only the in-frame clones, and not every one. This repertoire shows 70,000 to 85,000 clones, approximately 57% found once; its top ten account for 5.7%. The ends lost 1 base at V and 5 bases at J; junction bases unmatched: 7. Germline CDR1 reads KGHSH; CDR2 reads LQKENI. The CDR3 spans 15 residues. The V call is TRBV18, the J call TRBJ2-5, with 7 bases identical to TRBD2. Sequenced material: PBMCs. The receptor was derived from a man aged 30 to 45 in good health and CMV-seropositive. This CDR3 is CASSPQMTSRETQYF. The CDR3 DNA reads TGTGCCAGCTCACCACAAATGACTAGCCGGGAGACCCAGTACTTC.